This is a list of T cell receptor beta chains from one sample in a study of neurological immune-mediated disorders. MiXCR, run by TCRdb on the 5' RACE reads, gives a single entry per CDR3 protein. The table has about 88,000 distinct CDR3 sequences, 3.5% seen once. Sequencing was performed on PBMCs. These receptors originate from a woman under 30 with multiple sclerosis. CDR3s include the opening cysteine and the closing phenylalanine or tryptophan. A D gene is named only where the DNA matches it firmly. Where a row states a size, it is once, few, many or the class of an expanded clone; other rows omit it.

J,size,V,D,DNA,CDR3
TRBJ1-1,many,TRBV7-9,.,TGTGCCAGCAGCTTAAACGGGTTGAACACTGAAGCTTTCTTT,CASSLNGLNTEAFF
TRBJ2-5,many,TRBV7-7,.,TGTGCCAGCAGCCCACCGGGACCCGAGACCCAGTACTTC,CASSPPGPETQYF
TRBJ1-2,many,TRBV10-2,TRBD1,TGCGCCACCCGGGACAGGGGTACAGGGGGCTATGGCTACACCTTC,CATRDRGTGGYGYTF
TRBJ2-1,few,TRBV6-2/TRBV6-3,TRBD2,TGTGCCAGCAGTCTTCTAGCGGCCCGATCCAATGAGCAGTTCTTC,CASSLLAARSNEQFF
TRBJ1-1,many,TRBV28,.,TGTGCCAGCAGTTTACGATTAGACAGGAGGAAGCCTGAAGCTTTCTTT,CASSLRLDRRKPEAFF
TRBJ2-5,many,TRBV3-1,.,TGTGCCAGCAGCCATCGGTTCCAAGAGACCCAGTACTTC,CASSHRFQETQYF
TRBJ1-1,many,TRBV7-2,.,TGTGCCAGCAGCTTAGTAGGGGACACTGAAGCTTTCTTT,CASSLVGDTEAFF
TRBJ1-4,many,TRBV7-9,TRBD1,TGTGCCAGCAGCCTCCCACCGGGACAGGGGACAACTAATGAAAAACTGTTTTTT,CASSLPPGQGTTNEKLFF
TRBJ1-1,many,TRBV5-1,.,TGCGCCAGCAGCTTGGCGTTCAGCCAAAACACTGAAGCTTTCTTT,CASSLAFSQNTEAFF
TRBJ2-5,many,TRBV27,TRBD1,TGTGCCAGCAGTTTAATGGGGACAGGGAAAGAGACCCAGTACTTC,CASSLMGTGKETQYF
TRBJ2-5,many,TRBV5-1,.,TGCGCCAGCAGCTATCTAGGATCCTGGGAGACCCAGTACTTC,CASSYLGSWETQYF
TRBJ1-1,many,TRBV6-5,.,TGTGCCAGCTATGGCCTCGGGAGAGAAGCTTTCTTT,CASYGLGREAFF
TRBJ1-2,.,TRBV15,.,TGTGCCACCAGCAGAGAAGGGCTCTATGGCTACACCTTC,CATSREGLYGYTF
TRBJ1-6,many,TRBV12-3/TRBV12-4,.,TGTGCCAGCAGAGCTGGGACGTCCAATTCACCCCTCCACTTT,CASRAGTSNSPLHF
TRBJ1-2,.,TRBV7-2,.,TGTGCCAGCAGCGGAGACCAGGGAAGAGGCTACACCTTC,CASSGDQGRGYTF
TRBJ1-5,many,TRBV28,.,TGTGCCAGCAGTTCCCTCGGGGGAGGTCAGCCCCAGCATTTT,CASSSLGGGQPQHF
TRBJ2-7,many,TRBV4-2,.,TGTGCCAGCAGCCAAGAGTACAGGGTCCACGAGCAGTACTTC,CASSQEYRVHEQYF
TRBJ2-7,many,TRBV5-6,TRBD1,TGTGCCAGCCGCCCGACAGGGTCTGTCTACGAGCAGTACTTC,CASRPTGSVYEQYF
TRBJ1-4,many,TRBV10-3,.,TGTGCCATCAGTGAAGCAGGTTTGAATGAAAAACTGTTTTTT,CAISEAGLNEKLFF
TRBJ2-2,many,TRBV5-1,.,TGCGCCAGCAGCTTAAAATGGACAGAAAACACCGGGGAGCTGTTTTTT,CASSLKWTENTGELFF
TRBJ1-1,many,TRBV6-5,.,TGTGCCAGCAGTTACTCTCCAGCAGGAGGAGGATCACTAGAAGCTTTCTTT,CASSYSPAGGGSLEAFF
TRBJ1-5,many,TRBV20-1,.,TGCAGTGCTAAAAGGGAGGGCCCAGGGCCCCAGCATTTT,CSAKREGPGPQHF
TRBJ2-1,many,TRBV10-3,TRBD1,TGTGCCGTAAGACAGGGTAATGACAATGAGCAGTTCTTC,CAVRQGNDNEQFF
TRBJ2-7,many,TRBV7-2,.,TGTGCCAGCAGCTTAGCGCCAGGGTTTCCCTACGAGCAGTACTTC,CASSLAPGFPYEQYF
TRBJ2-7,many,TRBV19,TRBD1,TGTGCCAGTAGTAGCGGGACAGGGGCGGCCTACGAGCAGTACTTC,CASSSGTGAAYEQYF
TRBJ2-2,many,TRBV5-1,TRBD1,TGCGCCAGCAGCTGGACGGGACAGGTGAACACCGGGGAGCTGTTTTTT,CASSWTGQVNTGELFF
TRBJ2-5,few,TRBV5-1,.,TGCGCCAGCAGCGCAGGGTTAGTTGAGACCCAGTACTTC,CASSAGLVETQYF
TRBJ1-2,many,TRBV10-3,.,TGTGCCATCAGTGAGTCGGGAGTTTCGGACTATGGCTACACCTTC,CAISESGVSDYGYTF
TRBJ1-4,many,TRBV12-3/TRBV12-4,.,TGTGCCAGCAGTTTACAGGGAGGTGAAAAACTGTTTTTT,CASSLQGGEKLFF
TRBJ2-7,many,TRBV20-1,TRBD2,TGCAGTGCGATGGGACTAGCGGGAGATAGATACGAGCAGTACTTC,CSAMGLAGDRYEQYF
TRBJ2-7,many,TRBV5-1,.,TGCGCCAGCAGCATCACAGGGAGCTCCTACGAGCAGTACTTC,CASSITGSSYEQYF
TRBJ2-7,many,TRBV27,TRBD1,TGTGCCAGCAGTACAGGGGGTAGTGAGCAGTACTTC,CASSTGGSEQYF
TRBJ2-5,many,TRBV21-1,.,TGTGCCAGCAGCAAGAGCCCGAGGAGAGAGACCCAGTACTTC,CASSKSPRRETQYF
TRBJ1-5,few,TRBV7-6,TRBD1,TGTGCCAGCAGCTTGCAGGGGGCCGGCAATCAGCCCCAGCATTTT,CASSLQGAGNQPQHF
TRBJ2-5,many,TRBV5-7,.,TGTGCCAGCAGGAGGACGGAGACCCAGTACTTC,CASRRTETQYF
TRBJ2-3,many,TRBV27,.,TGTGCCAGCGGAAAAGGTCGGAAAGATACGCAGTATTTT,CASGKGRKDTQYF
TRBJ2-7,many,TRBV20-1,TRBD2,TGCAGTGCCAAATTTGAGCCTAGCGGGGGGAGGGAGCAGTACTTC,CSAKFEPSGGREQYF
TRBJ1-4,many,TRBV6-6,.,TGTGCCAGCAGTTACTTGGGCAGGGAGTCGCCAGGTGAAAAACTGTTTTTT,CASSYLGRESPGEKLFF
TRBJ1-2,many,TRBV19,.,TGTGCCAGTAGTACCGGGACCCCCGGTAGGGGCTATGGCTACACCTTC,CASSTGTPGRGYGYTF
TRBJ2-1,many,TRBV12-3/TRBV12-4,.,TGTGCCAGCAGTTCCACAGTAGTCTATGAGCAGTTCTTC,CASSSTVVYEQFF
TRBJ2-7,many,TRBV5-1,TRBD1,TGCGCCAGCAGCCGTGAGCCGGGACAGGGCCTATACGAGCAGTACTTC,CASSREPGQGLYEQYF
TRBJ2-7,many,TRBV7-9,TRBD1,TGTGCCAGCAGCTTGTTCGGGACAGGCTACGAGCAGTACTTC,CASSLFGTGYEQYF
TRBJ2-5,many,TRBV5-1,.,TGCGCCAGCAGCTTGGGGTTGGCGGTCCAAGAGACCCAGTACTTC,CASSLGLAVQETQYF
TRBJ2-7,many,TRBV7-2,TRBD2,TGTGCCAGCAGTCCCCCCGGAGGGGCTAGCGGGAGTACGGGCTACGAGCAGTACTTC,CASSPPGGASGSTGYEQYF
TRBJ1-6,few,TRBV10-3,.,TGTGCCATCAGTGAGAGGGTACAGACCCCCTATAATTCATCCCTCCACTTT,CAISERVQTPYNSSLHF
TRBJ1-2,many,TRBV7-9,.,TGTGCCAGCAGCTTAGGTGGGGTACTTTATGGCTACACCTTC,CASSLGGVLYGYTF
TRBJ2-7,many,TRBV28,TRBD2,TGTGCCAGCAAGCGGGGGACTCTTTACGAGCAGTACTTC,CASKRGTLYEQYF
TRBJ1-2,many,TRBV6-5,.,TGTGCCAGCAGTCGAACAGCCCTTAACTATGGCTACACCTTC,CASSRTALNYGYTF
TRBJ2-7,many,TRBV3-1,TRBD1,TGTGCCAGCAGTCGACCGGGACAGAAATACGAGCAGTACTTC,CASSRPGQKYEQYF
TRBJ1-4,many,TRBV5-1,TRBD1,TGCGCCAGCAGCCAAGACAGGGTGGATGAAAAACTGTTTTTT,CASSQDRVDEKLFF
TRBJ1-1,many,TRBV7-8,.,TGTGCCAGCAGCCGATCCCCAACACAGGGCCTGAACACTGAAGCTTTCTTT,CASSRSPTQGLNTEAFF
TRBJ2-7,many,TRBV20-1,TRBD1,TGCAGTGCTATCTCGGGGACAGGGCCCTACGAGCAGTACTTC,CSAISGTGPYEQYF
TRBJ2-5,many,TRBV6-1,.,TGTGCCAGCAGTGAAGCCGTAGCGAGGGAAGAGACCCAGTACTTC,CASSEAVAREETQYF
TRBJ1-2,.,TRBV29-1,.,TGCAGCGTTGAAAAAGGGGGAAATTATGGCTACACCTTC,CSVEKGGNYGYTF
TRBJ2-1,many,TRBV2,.,TGTGCCAGCAGTGAAGGGCCCCGCGGCTCCTACAATGAGCAGTTCTTC,CASSEGPRGSYNEQFF
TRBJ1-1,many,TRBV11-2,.,TGTGCCAGCAGCTTAGAGCAGGGATTGACTGAAGCTTTCTTT,CASSLEQGLTEAFF
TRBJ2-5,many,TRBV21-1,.,TGTGCCAGCAGAAAAAGGACAGCCTCCACCGGGGAGACCCAGTACTTC,CASRKRTASTGETQYF